This T cell receptor beta chain originates from a study of blood T cell repertoires in COVID-19. This clone has just a few counts. Original processing notes: From reference gene primer amplification, estimates of nucleated cell counts were derived. Sequencing was performed with immunoSEQ multiplex PCR; in TCRdb, only in-frame clones are kept and a portion is missing. V and J calls and clone size are given by that table; D and trimming were obtained from the DNA. This table has more than 95,000 clones, over 60% appearing once. The germline V gene has CDR1 KGHSH and CDR2 LQKENI. This CDR3 region has 15 residues. The V segment lost 2 bases and the J segment 0 bases; nucleotides outside the gene matches: 1.

This TCR was sampled from a man in his 70s with acute or convalescent COVID-19. Material for sequencing was peripheral blood. The rearrangement uses TRBV18 and TRBJ1-3; 7 bases are shared with TRBD1. CDR3 DNA: TGTGCCAGCTCACCAGGGACAGCCTCTGGAAACACCATATATTTT. Protein product: CASSPGTASGNTIYF.